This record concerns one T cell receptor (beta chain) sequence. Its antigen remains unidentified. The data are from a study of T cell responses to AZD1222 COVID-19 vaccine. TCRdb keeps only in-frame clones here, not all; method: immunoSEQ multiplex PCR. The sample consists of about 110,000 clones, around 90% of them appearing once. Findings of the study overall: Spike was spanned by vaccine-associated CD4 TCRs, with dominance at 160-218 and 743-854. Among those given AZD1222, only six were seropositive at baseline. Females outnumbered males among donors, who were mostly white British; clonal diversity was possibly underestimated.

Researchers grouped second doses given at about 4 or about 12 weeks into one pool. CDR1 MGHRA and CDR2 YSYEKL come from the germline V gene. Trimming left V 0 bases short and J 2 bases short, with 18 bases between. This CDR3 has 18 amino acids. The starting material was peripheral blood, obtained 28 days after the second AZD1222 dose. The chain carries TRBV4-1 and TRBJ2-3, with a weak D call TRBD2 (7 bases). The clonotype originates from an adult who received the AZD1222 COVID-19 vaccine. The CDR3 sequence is CASSQEGGGPPDTDTQYF. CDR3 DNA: TGCGCCAGCAGCCAAGAAGGCGGGGGCCCGCCGGACACAGATACGCAGTATTTT.